This TCR beta chain was observed in a study of vaccination and CD4 T cells after COVID-19. On the study more broadly: Each person enrolled got two BNT162b2 or mRNA-1273 vaccine doses. From HCoV-229E, HCoV-OC43, HCoV-NL63 and SARS-CoV-2, overlapping spike peptides were used to stimulate the cells.

As for treatment: approximately 9-day PBMC culture with coronavirus spike peptide pools or control peptides (ViraFEST assay). Cell culture was performed with some 2 million PBMCs per well in the presence of approximately 9.8 IU/ml IL-2 and roughly 9.7 ug/ml peptide pools. Germline V CDR1 and CDR2: SGHTA, FQGNSA. V dropped 2 bases and J dropped 0; count of bases not matched to a gene: 7. The CDR3 extends over 17 amino acids. In regard to this clonotype: No antigen is known for it.

Sequence data for DNA of cultured CD4+ T cells were generated by the Oncomine TCR Beta short-read assay. After culture, CD4+ T cells served as the source for genomic DNA extraction. Via MiXCR, TCRdb re-called the PCR reads, giving one row per CDR3 protein. The table records around 21,000 distinct CDR3 sequences, 45% to 60% of them present only once. The TCR was taken from a human donor who had recovered from COVID-19. The sequencing sample was made of CD4+ T cells from blood, cultured in vitro. The chain links TRBV7-2 to TRBJ2-1, with 7 bases matching TRBD1. CDR3 DNA sequence: TGTGCCAGCAGCTTAAGAGGGACAGCCATCTCCTACAATGAGCAGTTCTTC. Translating it yields CASSLRGTAISYNEQFF.